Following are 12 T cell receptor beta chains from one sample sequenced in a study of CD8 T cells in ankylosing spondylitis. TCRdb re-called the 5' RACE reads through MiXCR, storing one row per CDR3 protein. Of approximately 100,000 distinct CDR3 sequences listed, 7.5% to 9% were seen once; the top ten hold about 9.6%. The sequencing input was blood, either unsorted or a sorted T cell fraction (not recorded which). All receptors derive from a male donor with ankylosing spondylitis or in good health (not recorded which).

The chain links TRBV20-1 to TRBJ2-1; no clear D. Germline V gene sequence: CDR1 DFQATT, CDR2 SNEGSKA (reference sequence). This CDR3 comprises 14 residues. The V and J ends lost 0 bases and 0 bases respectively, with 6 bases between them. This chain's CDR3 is CSAREAASYNEQFF. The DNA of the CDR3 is TGCAGTGCTAGAGAGGCAGCCTCCTACAATGAGCAGTTCTTC.

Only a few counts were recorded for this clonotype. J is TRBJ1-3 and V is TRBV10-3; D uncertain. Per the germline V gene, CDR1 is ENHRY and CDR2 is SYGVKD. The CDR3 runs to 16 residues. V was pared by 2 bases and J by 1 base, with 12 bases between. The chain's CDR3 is CAISELMSISGNTIYF. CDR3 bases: TGTGCCATCAGTGAGCTTATGTCGATATCTGGAAACACCATATATTTT.

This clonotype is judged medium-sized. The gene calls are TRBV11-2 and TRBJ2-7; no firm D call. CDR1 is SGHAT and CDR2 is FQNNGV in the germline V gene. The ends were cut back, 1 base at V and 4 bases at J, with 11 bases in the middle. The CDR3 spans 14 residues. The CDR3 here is CASSLGTPLYEQYF. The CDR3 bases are TGTGCCAGCAGCTTAGGGACCCCTCTGTACGAGCAGTACTTC.

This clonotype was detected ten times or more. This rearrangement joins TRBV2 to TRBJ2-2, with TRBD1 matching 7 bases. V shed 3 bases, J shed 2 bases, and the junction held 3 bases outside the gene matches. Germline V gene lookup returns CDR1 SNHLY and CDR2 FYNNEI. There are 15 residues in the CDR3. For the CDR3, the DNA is TGTGCCAGCAGTGATAGGACAGGAAACACCGGGGAGCTGTTTTTT. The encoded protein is CASSDRTGNTGELFF.

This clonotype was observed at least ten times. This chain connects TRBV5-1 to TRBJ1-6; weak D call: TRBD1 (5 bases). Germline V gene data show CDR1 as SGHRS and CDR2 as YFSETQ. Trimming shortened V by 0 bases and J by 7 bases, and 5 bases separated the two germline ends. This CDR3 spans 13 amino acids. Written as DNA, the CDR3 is TGCGCCAGCAGCTTGGGGGGGAATTCACCCCTCCACTTT. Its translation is CASSLGGNSPLHF.

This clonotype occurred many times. The CDR3 DNA follows: TGTGCCAGCTCTTGGAGCGGCACTGAAGCTTTCTTT. Translated, it gives CASSWSGTEAFF. This chain links TRBV10-3 with TRBJ1-1, with D unclear. Germline V gene sequence: CDR1 ENHRY, CDR2 SYGVKD. The CDR3 sequence is 12 residues long. Trimming took off 10 bases at V and 4 bases at J, with 13 bases between the two ends.

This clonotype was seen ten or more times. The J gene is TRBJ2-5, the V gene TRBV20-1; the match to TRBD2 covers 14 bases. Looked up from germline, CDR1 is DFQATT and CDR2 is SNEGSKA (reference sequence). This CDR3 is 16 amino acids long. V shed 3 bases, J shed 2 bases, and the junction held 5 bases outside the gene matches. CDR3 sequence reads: CSASGGTSGGQETQYF. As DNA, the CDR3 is TGCAGTGCTAGTGGGGGGACTAGCGGGGGACAAGAGACCCAGTACTTC.

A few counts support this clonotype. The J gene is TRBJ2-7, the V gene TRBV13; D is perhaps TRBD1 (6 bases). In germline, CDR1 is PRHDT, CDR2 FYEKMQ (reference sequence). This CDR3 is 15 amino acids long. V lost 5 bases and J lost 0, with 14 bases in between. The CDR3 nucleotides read TGTGCCAGCAGCCCGGGACACAGGAGCTCCTACGAGCAGTACTTC. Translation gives CASSPGHRSSYEQYF.

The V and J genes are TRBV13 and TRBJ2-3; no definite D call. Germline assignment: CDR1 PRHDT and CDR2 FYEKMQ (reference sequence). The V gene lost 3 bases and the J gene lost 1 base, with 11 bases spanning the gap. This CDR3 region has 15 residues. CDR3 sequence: CASSLVTSGTDTQYF. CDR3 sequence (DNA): TGTGCCAGCAGCTTGGTAACTTCTGGCACAGATACGCAGTATTTT.

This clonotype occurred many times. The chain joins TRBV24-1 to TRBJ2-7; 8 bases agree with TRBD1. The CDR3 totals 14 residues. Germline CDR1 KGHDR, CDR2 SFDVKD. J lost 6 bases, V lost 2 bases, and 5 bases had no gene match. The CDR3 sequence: CATSDYRGSGEQYF. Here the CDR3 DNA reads TGTGCCACCAGTGATTACAGGGGGTCGGGCGAGCAGTACTTC.

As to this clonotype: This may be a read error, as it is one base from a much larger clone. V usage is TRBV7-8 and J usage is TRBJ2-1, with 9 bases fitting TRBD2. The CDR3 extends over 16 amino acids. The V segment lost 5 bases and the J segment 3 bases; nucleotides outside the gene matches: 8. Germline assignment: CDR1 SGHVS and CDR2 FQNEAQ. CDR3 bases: TGTGCCAGCAGCCAATCAGCGGGAGGCCTCTACAATGAGCAGTTCTTC. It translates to CASSQSAGGLYNEQFF.

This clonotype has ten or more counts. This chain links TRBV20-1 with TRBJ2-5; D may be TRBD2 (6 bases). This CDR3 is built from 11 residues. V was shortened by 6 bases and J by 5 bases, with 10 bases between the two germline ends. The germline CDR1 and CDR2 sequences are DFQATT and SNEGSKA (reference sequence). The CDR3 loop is CSAAGRETQYF. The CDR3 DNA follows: TGCAGTGCGGCGGGACGCGAGACCCAGTACTTC.